This T cell receptor beta chain was sequenced during a study of tumor-infiltrating lymphocytes in primary liver carcinoma. In regard to this clonotype: The antigen is not known.

The CDR3 sequence is 14 residues long. Trimming took 3 bases from V and 7 from J, leaving 13 bases between them. Germline lookup yields CDR1 MNHNY and CDR2 SVGAGI (reference sequence). Study results and limitations: Only about 7-24% of top clones occurred in every one of the five tumor regions.

It was from roughly 20-30 mg of unsorted bulk tissue that RNA and DNA were co-extracted. Donors were untreated and chronically infected with HBV. cDNA specific to TCR beta was made from 500 ng of total RNA, with a constant-region primer employed for priming. For TCR beta, libraries were produced by three nested multiplex PCR rounds using slightly modified ARM-PCR. Investigators reported that the first two PCR rounds, at around 11 cycles each, used TRBV1-TRBV30 forward primers with a C-beta reverse primer. MiXCR, run by TCRdb on the multiplex PCR reads, gives a single entry per CDR3 protein. The table shows 40,000 to 55,000 distinct CDR3 sequences, with over 75% occurring only once.

The J gene is TRBJ2-1, the V gene TRBV6-6; D may correspond to TRBD1 or TRBD2 (6 bases each). The sequenced sample was liver tumor tissue from sampling region 5. Described subset: tumor region T5, tumor centre. The clonotype was recovered from a man between 35 and 55 years old with primary liver carcinoma and hepatitis B virus infection. CDR3 loop: CASSYSRGRNEQFF. As DNA, the CDR3 is TGTGCCAGCAGTTATTCGAGGGGGAGGAATGAGCAGTTCTTC.